This TCR beta chain emerged from a study of cytomegalovirus exposure and HLA in healthy donors. Findings and limits, study-wide: A list of 150 to 200 TCR beta chains associated with cytomegalovirus was given. Reports described diagnosis of cytomegalovirus status by the classifier as highly specific and sensitive.

This clone turned up a few times. What it binds is unknown. The CDR3 is made up of 14 amino acids. Germline values: CDR1 GTSNPN, CDR2 SVGIG (reference sequence). V was pared by 2 bases and J by 5 bases, with 9 bases of the junction left unmatched. The table came from immunoSEQ multiplex PCR; TCRdb's copy has only in-frame clones and leaves some out. Of 150,000 to 160,000 clones in the sample, 70% to 90% were seen once. The sequencing sample was made of PBMCs. J is TRBJ2-7 and V is TRBV30; 7 bases match TRBD1. This sequence originates from a young man in good health and CMV-seropositive. As DNA, the CDR3 is TGTGCCTGGAGTATCGGGAAAGGGGGCCACGAGCAGTACTTC. Amino acids: CAWSIGKGGHEQYF.